Included here is one TCR beta chain sequence, with context. The data derive from a study of blood T cell repertoires in COVID-19. Original processing notes: How many nucleated cells were present was estimated from reference gene primer amplification. The protocol was immunoSEQ multiplex PCR, while the TCRdb copy is restricted to in-frame clones and leaves out a portion. The V and J calls and clone size are taken from that table; D and trimming were inferred from the DNA. Altogether a few hundred thousand clones are present, around 90% being singletons, with the ten largest covering around 0.8%. Germline V gene lookup returns CDR1 SGHTA and CDR2 FQGNSA. The junction had 10 bases not matched to a gene; V was cut back by 5 bases and J by 4 bases. The CDR3 spans 18 residues.

The V gene is TRBV7-2, the J gene TRBJ2-5; 16 positions agree with TRBD2. Material: peripheral blood. The receptor was derived from a woman between 25 and 40 years old with acute or convalescent COVID-19. The DNA for the CDR3 is TGTGCCAGCAGCCTAAGAATCGGGACTAGCGGGAGGGGAGAGACCCAGTACTTC. Protein product: CASSLRIGTSGRGETQYF.